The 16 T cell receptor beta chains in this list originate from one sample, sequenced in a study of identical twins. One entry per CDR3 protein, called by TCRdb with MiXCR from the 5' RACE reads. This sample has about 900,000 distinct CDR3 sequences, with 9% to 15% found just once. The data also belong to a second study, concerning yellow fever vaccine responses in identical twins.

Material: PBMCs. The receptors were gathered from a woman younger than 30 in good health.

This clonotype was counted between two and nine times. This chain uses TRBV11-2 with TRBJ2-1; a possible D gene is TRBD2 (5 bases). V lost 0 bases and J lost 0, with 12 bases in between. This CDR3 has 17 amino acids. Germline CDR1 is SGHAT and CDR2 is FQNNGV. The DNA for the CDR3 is TGTGCCAGCAGCTTAGAAGGGCGGAGGAGCTCCTACAATGAGCAGTTCTTC. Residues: CASSLEGRRSSYNEQFF.

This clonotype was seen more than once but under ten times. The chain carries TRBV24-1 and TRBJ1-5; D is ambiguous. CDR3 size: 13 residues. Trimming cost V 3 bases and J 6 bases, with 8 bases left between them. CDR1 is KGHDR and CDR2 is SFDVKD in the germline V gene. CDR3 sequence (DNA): TGTGCCACCAGTGATGATTCCAGTCAGCCCCAGCATTTT. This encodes CATSDDSSQPQHF.

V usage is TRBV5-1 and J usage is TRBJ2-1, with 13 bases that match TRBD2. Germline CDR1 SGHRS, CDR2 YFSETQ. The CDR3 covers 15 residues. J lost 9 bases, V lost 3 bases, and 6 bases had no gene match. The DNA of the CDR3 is TGCGCCAGCAGCTCCGGGACTAGCGGGATATTTGAGCAGTTCTTC. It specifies CASSSGTSGIFEQFF.

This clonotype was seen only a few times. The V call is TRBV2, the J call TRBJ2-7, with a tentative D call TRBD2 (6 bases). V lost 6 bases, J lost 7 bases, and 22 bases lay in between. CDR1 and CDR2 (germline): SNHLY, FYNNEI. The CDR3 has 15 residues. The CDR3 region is CASRPPGTPPREQYF. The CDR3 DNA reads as TGTGCCAGCAGACCCCCTGGGACTCCACCTAGGGAGCAGTACTTC.

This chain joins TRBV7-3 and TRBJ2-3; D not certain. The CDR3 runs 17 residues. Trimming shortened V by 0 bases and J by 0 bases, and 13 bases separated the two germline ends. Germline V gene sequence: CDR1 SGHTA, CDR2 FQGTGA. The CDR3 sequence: CASSLTAPGASTDTQYF. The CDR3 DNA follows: TGTGCCAGCAGCTTAACCGCGCCGGGCGCAAGCACAGATACGCAGTATTTT.

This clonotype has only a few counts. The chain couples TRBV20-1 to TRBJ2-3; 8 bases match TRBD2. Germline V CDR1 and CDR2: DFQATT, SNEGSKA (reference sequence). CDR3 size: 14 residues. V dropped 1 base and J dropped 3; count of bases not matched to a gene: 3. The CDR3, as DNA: TGCAGTGCTAGAGCGGGAGGGCCAACAGATACGCAGTATTTT. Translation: CSARAGGPTDTQYF.

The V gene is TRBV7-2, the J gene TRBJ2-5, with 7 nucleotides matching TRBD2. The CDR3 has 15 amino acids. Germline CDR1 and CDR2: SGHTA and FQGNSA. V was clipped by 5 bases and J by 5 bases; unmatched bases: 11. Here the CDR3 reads CASSDRFGGGETQYF. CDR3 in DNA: TGTGCCAGCAGCGATAGGTTTGGGGGGGGGGAGACCCAGTACTTC.

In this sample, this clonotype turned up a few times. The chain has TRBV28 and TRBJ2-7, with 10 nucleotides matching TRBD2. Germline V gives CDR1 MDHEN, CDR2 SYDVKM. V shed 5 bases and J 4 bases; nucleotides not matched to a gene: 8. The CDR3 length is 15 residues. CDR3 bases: TGTGCCAGCAGTCCAGCTAGCGGGAGTTGGTACGAGCAGTACTTC. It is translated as CASSPASGSWYEQYF.

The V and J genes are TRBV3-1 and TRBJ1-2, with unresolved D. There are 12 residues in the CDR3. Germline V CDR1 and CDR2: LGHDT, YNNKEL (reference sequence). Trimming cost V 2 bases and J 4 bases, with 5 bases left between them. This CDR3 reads CASSQSSYGYTF. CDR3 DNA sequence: TGTGCCAGCAGCCAAAGCAGCTATGGCTACACCTTC.

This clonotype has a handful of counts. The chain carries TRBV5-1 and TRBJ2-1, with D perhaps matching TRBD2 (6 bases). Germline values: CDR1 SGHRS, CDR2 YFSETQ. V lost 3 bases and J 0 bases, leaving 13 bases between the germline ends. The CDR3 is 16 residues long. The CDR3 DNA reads TGCGCCAGCAGCTCTACCGCGGGGAGCTCCTACAATGAGCAGTTCTTC. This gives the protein CASSSTAGSSYNEQFF. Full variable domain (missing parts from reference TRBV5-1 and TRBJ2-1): KAGVTQTPRYLIKTRGQQVTLSCSPISGHRSVSWYQQTPGQGLQFLFEYFSETQRNKGNFPGRFSGRQFSNSRSEMNVSTLELGDSALYLCASSSTAGSSYNEQFFGPGTRLTVL.

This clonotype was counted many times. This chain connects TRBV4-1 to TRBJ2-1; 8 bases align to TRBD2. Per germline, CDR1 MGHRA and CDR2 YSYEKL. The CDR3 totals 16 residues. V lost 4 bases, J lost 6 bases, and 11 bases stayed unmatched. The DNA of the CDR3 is TGCGCCAGCAGCCCCGGAGTAGCGGGAAAAGGCAATGAGCAGTTCTTC. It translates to CASSPGVAGKGNEQFF.

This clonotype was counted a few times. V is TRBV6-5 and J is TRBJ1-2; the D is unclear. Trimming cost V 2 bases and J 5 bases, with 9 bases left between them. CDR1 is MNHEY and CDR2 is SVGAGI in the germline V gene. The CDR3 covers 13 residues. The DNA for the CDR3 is TGTGCCAGCAGTTACGCGGCCGCTTATGGCTACACCTTC. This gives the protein CASSYAAAYGYTF.

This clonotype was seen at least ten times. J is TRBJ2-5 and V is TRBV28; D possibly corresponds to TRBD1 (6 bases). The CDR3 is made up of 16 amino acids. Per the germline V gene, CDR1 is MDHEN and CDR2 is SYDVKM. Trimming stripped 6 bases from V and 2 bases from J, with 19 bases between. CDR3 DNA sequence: TGTGCCAGCAGCCTACTCGGGACAAGGCTACAAGAGACCCAGTACTTC. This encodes CASSLLGTRLQETQYF.

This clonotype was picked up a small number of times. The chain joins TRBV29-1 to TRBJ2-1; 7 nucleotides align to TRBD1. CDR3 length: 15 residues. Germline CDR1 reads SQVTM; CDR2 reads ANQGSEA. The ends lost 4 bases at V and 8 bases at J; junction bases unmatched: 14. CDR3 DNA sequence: TGCAGCGTTGCAAACAGGGGTATGGTTGGGCATGAGCAGTTCTTC. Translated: CSVANRGMVGHEQFF.

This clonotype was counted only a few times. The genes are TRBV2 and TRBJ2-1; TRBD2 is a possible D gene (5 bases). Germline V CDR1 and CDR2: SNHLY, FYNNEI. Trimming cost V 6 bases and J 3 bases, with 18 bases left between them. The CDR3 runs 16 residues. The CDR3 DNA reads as TGTGCCAGCAGGGAGGAGGTCGGGCCTCTCTACAATGAGCAGTTCTTC. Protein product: CASREEVGPLYNEQFF.

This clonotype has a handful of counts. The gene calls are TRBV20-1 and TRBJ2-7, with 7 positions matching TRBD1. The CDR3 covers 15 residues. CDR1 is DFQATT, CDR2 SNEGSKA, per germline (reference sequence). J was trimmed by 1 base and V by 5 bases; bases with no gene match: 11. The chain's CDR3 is CSAGVGTVPSYEQYV. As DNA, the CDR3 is TGCAGTGCTGGGGTCGGGACAGTCCCTTCCTACGAGCAGTACGTC.